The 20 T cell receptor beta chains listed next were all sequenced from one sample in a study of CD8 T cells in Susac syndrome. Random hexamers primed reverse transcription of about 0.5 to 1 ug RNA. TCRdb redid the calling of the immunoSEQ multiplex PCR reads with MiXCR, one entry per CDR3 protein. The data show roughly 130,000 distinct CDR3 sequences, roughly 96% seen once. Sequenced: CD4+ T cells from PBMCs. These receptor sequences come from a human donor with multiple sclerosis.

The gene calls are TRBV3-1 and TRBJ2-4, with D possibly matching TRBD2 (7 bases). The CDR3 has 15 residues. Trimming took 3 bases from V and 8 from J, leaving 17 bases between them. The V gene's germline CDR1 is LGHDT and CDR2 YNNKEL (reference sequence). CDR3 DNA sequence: TGTGCCAGCAGCCAGGGGGGGGCGAGTTCGGACATTCAGTACTTC. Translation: CASSQGGASSDIQYF. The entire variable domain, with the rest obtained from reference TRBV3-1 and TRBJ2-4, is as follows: DTAVSQTPKYLVTQMGNDKSIKCEQNLGHDTMYWYKQDSKKFLKIMFSYNNKELIINETVPNRFSPKSPDKAHLNLHINSLELGDSAVYFCASSQGGASSDIQYFGAGTRLSVL.

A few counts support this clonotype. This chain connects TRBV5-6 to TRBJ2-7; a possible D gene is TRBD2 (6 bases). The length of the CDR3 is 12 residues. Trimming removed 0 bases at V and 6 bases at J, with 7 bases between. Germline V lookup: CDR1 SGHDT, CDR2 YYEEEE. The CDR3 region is CASSLVEGEQYF. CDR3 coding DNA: TGTGCCAGCAGCTTGGTGGAGGGCGAGCAGTACTTC. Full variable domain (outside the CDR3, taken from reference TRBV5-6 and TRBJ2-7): DAGVTQSPTHLIKTRGQQVTLRCSPKSGHDTVSWYQQALGQGPQFIFQYYEEEERQRGNFPDRFSGHQFPNYSSELNVNALLLGDSALYLCASSLVEGEQYFGPGTRLTVT.

As DNA, the CDR3 is TGTGCCATCAGGCCGGGACAGAACACTGAAGCTTTCTTT. This translates into CAIRPGQNTEAFF. V gene TRBV10-3 combines with J gene TRBJ1-1, with D perhaps TRBD1 (6 bases). Between the trimmed V and J ends, which lost 6 bases and 1 base, there was a span of 9 bases. Looked up from germline, CDR1 is ENHRY and CDR2 is SYGVKD. The CDR3 has 13 residues.

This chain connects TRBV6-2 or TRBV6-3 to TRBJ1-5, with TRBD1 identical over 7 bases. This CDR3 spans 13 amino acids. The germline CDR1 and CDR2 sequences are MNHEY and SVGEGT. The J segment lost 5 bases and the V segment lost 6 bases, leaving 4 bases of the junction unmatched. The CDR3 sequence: CASSDTGDQPQHF. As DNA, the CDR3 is TGTGCCAGCAGCGACACAGGGGATCAGCCCCAGCATTTT.

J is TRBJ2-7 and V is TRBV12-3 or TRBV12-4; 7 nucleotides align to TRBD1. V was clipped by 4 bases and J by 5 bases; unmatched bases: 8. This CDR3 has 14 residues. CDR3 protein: CASSSTGFGDEQYF. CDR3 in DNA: TGTGCCAGCAGTTCGACAGGGTTTGGGGACGAGCAGTACTTC.

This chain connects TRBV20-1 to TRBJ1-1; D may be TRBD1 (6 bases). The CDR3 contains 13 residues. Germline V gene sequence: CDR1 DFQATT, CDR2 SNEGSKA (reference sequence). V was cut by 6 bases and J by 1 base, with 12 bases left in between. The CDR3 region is CSAERTANTEAFF. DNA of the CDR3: TGCAGTGCGGAGCGGACAGCGAACACTGAAGCTTTCTTT.

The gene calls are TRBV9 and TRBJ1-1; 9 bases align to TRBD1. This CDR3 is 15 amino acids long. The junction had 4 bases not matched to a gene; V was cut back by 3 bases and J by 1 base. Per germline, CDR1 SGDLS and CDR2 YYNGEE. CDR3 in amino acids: CASSALDRGNTEAFF. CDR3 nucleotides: TGTGCCAGCAGCGCCTTGGACAGGGGGAACACTGAAGCTTTCTTT.

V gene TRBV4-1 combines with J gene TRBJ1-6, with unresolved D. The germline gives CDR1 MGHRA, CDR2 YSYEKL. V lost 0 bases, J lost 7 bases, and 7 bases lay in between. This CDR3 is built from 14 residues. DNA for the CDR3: TGCGCCAGCAGCCAAGATCTGAGGAATTCACCCCTCCACTTT. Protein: CASSQDLRNSPLHF.

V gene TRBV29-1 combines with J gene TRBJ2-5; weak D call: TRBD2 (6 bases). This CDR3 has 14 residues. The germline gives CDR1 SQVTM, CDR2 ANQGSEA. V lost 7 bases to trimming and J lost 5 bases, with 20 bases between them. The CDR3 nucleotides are TGCAGCGCCCCCGGGAGACAGTCCGGGGAGACCCAGTACTTC. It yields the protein CSAPGRQSGETQYF.

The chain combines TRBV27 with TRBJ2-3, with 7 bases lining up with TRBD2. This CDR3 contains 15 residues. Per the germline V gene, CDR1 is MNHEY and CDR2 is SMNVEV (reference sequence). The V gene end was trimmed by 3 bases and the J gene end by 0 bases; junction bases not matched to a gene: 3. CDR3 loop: CASSFRRGSTDTQYF. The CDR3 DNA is TGTGCCAGCAGTTTCAGGCGGGGGAGCACAGATACGCAGTATTTT.

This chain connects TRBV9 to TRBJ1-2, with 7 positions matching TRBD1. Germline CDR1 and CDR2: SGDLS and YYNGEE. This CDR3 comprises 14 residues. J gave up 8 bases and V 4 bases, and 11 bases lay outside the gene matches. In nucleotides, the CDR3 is TGTGCCAGCAGCCCGCTTCACAGGGGTGGGGGCTACACCTTC. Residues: CASSPLHRGGGYTF.

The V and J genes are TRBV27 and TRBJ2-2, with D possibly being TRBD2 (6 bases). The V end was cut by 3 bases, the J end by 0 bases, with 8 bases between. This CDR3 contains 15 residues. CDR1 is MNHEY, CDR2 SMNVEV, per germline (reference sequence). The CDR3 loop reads CASSFLAANTGELFF. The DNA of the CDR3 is TGTGCCAGCAGTTTTTTAGCGGCGAACACCGGGGAGCTGTTTTTT.

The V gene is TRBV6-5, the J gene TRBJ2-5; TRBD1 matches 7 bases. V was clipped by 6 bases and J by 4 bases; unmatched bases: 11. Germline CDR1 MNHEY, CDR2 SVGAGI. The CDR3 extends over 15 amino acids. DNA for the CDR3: TGTGCCAGCAGCTACGTACAGGGGATGGGAGAGACCCAGTACTTC. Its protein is CASSYVQGMGETQYF.

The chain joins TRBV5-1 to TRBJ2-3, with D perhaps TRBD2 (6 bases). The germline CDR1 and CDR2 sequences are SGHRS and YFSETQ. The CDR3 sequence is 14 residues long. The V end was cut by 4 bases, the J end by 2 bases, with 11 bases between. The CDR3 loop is CASSRGDYTDTQYF. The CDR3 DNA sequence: TGCGCCAGCAGCCGCGGGGATTACACAGATACGCAGTATTTT.

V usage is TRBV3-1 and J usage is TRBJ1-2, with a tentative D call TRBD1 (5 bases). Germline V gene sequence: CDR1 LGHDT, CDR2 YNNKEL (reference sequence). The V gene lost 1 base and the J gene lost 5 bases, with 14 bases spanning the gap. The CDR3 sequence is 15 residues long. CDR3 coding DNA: TGTGCCAGCAGCCAAGGGGCAGGGATAGGATATGGCTACACCTTC. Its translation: CASSQGAGIGYGYTF.

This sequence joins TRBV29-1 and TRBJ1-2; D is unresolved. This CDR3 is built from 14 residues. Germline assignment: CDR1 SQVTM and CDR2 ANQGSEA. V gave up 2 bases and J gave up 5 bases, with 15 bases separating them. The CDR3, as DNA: TGCAGCGTTGAACGGGCGGTGGGGAGGTATGGCTACACCTTC. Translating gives CSVERAVGRYGYTF.

Here the CDR3 reads CASSQDQGLATDTQYF. CDR3 nucleotides: TGCGCCAGCAGCCAAGACCAGGGACTCGCCACAGATACGCAGTATTTT. The V gene is TRBV4-3, the J gene TRBJ2-3, with D possibly being TRBD2 (6 bases). CDR1 and CDR2 (germline): LGHNA, YSLEER. The CDR3 contains 16 residues. With 0 bases removed from V and 2 bases from J, the gap between germline ends came to 12 bases.

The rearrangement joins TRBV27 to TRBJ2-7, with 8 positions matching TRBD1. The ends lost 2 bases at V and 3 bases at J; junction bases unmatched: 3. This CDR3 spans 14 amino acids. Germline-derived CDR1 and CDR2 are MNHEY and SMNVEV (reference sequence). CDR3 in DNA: TGTGCCAGCAGTTTAATGGGACAGGACTACGAGCAGTACTTC. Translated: CASSLMGQDYEQYF.

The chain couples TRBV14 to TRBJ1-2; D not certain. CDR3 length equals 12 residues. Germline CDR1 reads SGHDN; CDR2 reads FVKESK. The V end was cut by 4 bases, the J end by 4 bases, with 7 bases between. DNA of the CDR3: TGTGCCAGCAGCCGGGGATTCTATGGCTACACCTTC. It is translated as CASSRGFYGYTF.

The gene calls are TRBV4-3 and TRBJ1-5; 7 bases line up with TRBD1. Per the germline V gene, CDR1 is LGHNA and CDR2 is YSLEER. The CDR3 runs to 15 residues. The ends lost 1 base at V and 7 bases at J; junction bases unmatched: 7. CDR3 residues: CASSQAAGGLQPQHF. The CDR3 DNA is TGCGCCAGCAGCCAAGCTGCAGGGGGTCTCCAGCCCCAGCATTTT.